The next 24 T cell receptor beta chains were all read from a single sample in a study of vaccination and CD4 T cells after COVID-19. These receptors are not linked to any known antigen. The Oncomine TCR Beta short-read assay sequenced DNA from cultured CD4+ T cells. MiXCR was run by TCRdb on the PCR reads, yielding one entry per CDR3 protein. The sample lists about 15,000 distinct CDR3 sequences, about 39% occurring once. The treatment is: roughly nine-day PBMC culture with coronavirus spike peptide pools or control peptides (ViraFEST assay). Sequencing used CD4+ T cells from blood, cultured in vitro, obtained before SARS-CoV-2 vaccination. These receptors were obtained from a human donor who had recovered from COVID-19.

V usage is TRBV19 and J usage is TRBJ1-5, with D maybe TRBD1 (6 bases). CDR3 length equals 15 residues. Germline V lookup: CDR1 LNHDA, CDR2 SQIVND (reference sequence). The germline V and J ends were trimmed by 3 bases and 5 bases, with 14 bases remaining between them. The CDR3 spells CASSIRLAGDQPQHF. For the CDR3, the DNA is TGTGCCAGTAGTATTAGGTTGGCAGGGGATCAGCCCCAGCATTTT.

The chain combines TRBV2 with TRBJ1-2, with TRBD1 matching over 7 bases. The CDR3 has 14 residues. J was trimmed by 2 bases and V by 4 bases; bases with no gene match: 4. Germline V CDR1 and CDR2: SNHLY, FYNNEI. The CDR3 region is CASSAGGQNYGYTF. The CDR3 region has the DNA TGTGCCAGCAGTGCCGGGGGACAGAACTATGGCTACACCTTC.

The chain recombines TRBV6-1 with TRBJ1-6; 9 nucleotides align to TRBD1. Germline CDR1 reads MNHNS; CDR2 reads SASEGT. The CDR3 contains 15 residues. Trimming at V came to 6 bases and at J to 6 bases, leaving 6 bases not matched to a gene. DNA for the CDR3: TGTGCCAGCAGGCACCGGGACAGGGTTAATTCACCCCTCCACTTT. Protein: CASRHRDRVNSPLHF.

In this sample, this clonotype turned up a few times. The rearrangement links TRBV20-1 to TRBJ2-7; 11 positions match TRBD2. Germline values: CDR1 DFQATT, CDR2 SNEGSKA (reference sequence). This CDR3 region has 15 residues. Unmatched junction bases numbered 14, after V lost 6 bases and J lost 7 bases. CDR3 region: CSANLRTSGSGEQYF. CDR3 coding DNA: TGCAGTGCCAATTTACGAACTAGCGGGAGTGGTGAGCAGTACTTC.

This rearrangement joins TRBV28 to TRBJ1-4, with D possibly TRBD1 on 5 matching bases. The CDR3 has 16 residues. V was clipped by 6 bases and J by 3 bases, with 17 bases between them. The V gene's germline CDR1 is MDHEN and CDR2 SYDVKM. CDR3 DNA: TGTGCCAGCAGCCGTACCGGGACGGGTGCTAATGAAAAACTGTTTTTT. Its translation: CASSRTGTGANEKLFF.

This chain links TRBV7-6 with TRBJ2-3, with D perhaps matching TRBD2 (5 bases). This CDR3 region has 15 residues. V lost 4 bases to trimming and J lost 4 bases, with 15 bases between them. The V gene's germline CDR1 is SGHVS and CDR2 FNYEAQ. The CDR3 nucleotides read TGTGCCAGCAGCTACCGACTCGACGGGGCAGATACGCAGTATTTT. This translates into CASSYRLDGADTQYF.

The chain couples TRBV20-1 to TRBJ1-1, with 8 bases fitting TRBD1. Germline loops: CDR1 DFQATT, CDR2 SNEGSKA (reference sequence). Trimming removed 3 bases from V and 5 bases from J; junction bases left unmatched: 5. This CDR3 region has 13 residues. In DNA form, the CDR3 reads TGCAGTGCTAGTAGGACAGGGAGAACTGAAGCTTTCTTT. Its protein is CSASRTGRTEAFF.

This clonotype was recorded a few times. CDR3 loop: CASSTRGVSNQPQHF. The CDR3 region has the DNA TGTGCCAGCAGCACGCGAGGGGTAAGCAATCAGCCCCAGCATTTT. The chain links TRBV5-8 to TRBJ1-5, with D tentatively TRBD1 (5 bases). V was cut by 4 bases and J by 1 base, with 12 bases left in between. The CDR3 length is 15 residues. The germline V gene encodes CDR1 SGHTS and CDR2 YDEGEE.

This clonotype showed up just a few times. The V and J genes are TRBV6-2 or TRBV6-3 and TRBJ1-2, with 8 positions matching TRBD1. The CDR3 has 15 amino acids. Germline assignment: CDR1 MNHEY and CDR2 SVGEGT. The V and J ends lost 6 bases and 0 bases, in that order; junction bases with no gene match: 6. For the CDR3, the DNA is TGTGCCAGCAGCAAGAGACAGGGGTCTAACTATGGCTACACCTTC. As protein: CASSKRQGSNYGYTF.

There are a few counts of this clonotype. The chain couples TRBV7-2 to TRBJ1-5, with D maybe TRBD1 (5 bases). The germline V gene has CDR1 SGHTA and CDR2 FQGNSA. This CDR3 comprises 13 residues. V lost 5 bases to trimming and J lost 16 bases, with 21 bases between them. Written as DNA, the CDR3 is TGTGCCAGCAGCGCAGCCGGGACGCAGGAACGACATTTT. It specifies CASSAAGTQERHF.

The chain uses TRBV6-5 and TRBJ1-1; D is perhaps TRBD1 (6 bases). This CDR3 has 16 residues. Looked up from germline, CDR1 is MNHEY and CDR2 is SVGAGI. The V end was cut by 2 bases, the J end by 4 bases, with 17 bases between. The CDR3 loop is CASSYDRGGSSTEAFF. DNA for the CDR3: TGTGCCAGCAGTTACGATAGGGGGGGCTCGAGCACTGAAGCTTTCTTT.

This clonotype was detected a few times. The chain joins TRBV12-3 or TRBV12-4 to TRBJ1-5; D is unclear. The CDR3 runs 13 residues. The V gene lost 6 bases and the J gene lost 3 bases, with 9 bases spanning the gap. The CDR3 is CASSRRVNQPQHF. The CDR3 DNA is TGTGCCAGCAGCCGGAGAGTCAATCAGCCCCAGCATTTT.

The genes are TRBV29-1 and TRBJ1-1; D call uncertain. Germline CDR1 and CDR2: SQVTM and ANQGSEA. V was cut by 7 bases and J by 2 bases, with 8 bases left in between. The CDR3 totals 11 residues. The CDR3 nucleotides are TGCAGCGCCGCCTCAAACACTGAAGCTTTCTTT. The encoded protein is CSAASNTEAFF.

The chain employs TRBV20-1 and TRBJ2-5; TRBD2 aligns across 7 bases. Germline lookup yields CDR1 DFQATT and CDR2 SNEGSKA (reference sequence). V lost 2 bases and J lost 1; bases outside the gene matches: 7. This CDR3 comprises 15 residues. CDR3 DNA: TGCAGTGCTAGAATCGTTCTAGCGGTCCAAGAGACCCAGTACTTC. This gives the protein CSARIVLAVQETQYF.

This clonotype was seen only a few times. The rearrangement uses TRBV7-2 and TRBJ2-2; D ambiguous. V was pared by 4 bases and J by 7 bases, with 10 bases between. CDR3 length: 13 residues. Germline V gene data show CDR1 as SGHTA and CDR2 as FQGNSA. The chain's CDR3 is CASSSRVGGELFF. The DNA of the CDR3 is TGTGCCAGCAGCTCCCGGGTCGGCGGGGAGCTGTTTTTT.

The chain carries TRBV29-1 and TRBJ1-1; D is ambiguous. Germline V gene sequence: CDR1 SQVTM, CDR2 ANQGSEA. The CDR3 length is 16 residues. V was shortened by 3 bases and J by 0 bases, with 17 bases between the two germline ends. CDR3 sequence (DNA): TGCAGCGTTGAGGGCAGCTCGATAGCGATGAACACTGAAGCTTTCTTT. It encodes CSVEGSSIAMNTEAFF.

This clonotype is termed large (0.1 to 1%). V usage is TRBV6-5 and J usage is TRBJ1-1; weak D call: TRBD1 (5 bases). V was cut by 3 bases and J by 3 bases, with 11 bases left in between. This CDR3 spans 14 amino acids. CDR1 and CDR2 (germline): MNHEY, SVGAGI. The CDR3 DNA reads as TGTGCCAGCAGTTATTCAGGGATGTACACTGAAGCTTTCTTT. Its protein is CASSYSGMYTEAFF.

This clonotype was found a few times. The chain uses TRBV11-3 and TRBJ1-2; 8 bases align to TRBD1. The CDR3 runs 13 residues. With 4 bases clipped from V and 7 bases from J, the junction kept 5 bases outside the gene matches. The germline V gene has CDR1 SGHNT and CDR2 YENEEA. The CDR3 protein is CASSSTGVGGYTF. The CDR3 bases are TGTGCCAGCAGCTCGACAGGGGTGGGTGGCTACACCTTC.

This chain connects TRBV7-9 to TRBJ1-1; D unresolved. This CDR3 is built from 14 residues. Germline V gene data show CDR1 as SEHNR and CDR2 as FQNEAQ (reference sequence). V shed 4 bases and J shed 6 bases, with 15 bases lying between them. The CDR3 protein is CASSSVAGFAEAFF. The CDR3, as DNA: TGTGCCAGCAGCTCAGTGGCCGGGTTTGCTGAAGCTTTCTTT.

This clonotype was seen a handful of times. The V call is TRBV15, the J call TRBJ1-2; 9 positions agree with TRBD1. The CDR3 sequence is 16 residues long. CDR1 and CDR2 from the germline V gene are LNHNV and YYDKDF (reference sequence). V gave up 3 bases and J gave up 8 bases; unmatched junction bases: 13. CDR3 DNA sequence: TGTGCCACCAGCAGGGACCCTATGGGGACAGGGTTCGGCTACACCTTC. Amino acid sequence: CATSRDPMGTGFGYTF.

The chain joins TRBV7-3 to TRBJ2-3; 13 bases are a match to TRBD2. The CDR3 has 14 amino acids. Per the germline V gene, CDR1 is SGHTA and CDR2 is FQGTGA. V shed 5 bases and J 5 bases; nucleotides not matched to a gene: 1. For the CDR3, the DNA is TGTGCCAGCAGCCGACTAGCGGGAGGAGATACGCAGTATTTT. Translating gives CASSRLAGGDTQYF.

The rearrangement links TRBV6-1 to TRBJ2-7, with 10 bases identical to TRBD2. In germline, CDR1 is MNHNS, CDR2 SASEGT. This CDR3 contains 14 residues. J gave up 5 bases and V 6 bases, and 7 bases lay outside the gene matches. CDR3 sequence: CASRSSGRRHEQYF. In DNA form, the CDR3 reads TGTGCCAGCAGAAGTAGCGGGAGGAGGCACGAGCAGTACTTC.

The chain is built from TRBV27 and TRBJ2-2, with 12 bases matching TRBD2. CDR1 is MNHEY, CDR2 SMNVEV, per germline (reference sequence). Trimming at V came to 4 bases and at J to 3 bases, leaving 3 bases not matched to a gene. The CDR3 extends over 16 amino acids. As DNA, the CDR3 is TGTGCCAGCAGTTCTAGCGGGAGGGCCGACACCGGGGAGCTGTTTTTT. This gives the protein CASSSSGRADTGELFF.

CDR3 sequence reads: CASIIAGGNNSPLHF. The CDR3 DNA reads as TGTGCCAGCATCATTGCAGGGGGTAATAATTCACCCCTCCACTTT. V usage is TRBV6-1 and J usage is TRBJ1-6, with 7 positions matching TRBD1. The V segment lost 7 bases and the J segment 5 bases; nucleotides outside the gene matches: 8. Germline CDR1 is MNHNS and CDR2 is SASEGT. This CDR3 region has 15 residues.